A single sample gave rise to the 11 T cell receptor beta chains below, sequenced in a study of blood T cell repertoires in COVID-19. Repertoires were generated with immunoSEQ multiplex PCR, while TCRdb's copy carries only in-frame clones and drops some. The table lists 150,000 or so clones, around 84% of them singletons. Sequenced input: peripheral blood. These receptors came from an older woman with acute or convalescent COVID-19.

V and J are TRBV10-3 and TRBJ2-3, with 11 bases matching TRBD2. The V and J ends lost 4 bases and 5 bases, in that order; junction bases with no gene match: 2. The CDR3 has 14 residues. Germline V gene lookup returns CDR1 ENHRY and CDR2 SYGVKD. The CDR3 sequence: CAISAGTSGDTQYF. The CDR3 DNA reads as TGTGCCATCAGTGCTGGGACTAGCGGAGATACGCAGTATTTT.

The chain links TRBV11-3 to TRBJ2-1; the match to TRBD2 covers 7 bases. Germline trimming cut 3 bases from V and 4 bases from J; bases unmatched to any gene: 3. Germline CDR1 reads SGHNT; CDR2 reads YENEEA. This CDR3 has 14 amino acids. In DNA, the CDR3 is TGTGCCAGCAGCTTGAGCGGGGAGTACAATGAGCAGTTCTTC. Its protein is CASSLSGEYNEQFF.

CDR3 sequence reads: CATATSSNTQYF. The CDR3 nucleotides are TGTGCCACTGCAACTAGTTCAAATACGCAGTATTTT. This chain connects TRBV19 to TRBJ2-3, with a possible D match to TRBD2 (5 bases). Germline V CDR1 and CDR2: LNHDA, SQIVND (reference sequence). CDR3 size: 12 residues. V was shortened by 10 bases and J by 7 bases, with 15 bases between the two germline ends. Using reference TRBV19 and TRBJ2-3 for the parts outside the CDR3, the full variable domain is DGGITQSPKYLFRKEGQNVTLSCEQNLNHDAMYWYRQDPGQGLRLIYYSQIVNDFQKGDIAEGYSVSREKKESFPLTVTSAQKNPTAFYLCATATSSNTQYFGPGTRLTVL.

The chain links TRBV3-1 (or the pseudogene TRBV3-2) to TRBJ2-2, with TRBD1 as a possible D gene (5 bases). The germline CDR1 and CDR2 sequences are LGHDT and YNNKEL (reference sequence). This CDR3 is built from 15 residues. V was shortened by 1 base and J by 6 bases, with 12 bases between the two germline ends. CDR3 residues: CASSQAGLVAGELFF. The DNA of the CDR3 is TGTGCCAGCAGCCAAGCAGGGTTGGTCGCCGGGGAGCTGTTTTTT.

In its sample, this clone was seen once. V and J are TRBV3-1 (or the pseudogene TRBV3-2) and TRBJ2-6, with a tentative D call TRBD1 (6 bases). Per the germline V gene, CDR1 is LGHDT and CDR2 is YNNKEL (reference sequence). The CDR3 is 15 residues long. Between the trimmed V and J ends, which lost 4 bases and 4 bases, there was a span of 11 bases. Here the CDR3 DNA reads TGTGCCAGCAGCCCCACAGGGACCGGGGCCAACGTCCTGACTTTC. Amino acids: CASSPTGTGANVLTF.

The chain recombines TRBV6-5 with TRBJ2-3; 9 nucleotides align to TRBD2. V shed 2 bases and J 0 bases; nucleotides not matched to a gene: 3. Germline lookup yields CDR1 MNHEY and CDR2 SVGAGI. The CDR3 sequence is 16 residues long. CDR3 DNA: TGTGCCAGCAGTTACGGACTAGCGTACAGCACAGATACGCAGTATTTT. This translates into CASSYGLAYSTDTQYF.

The rearrangement uses TRBV4-2 and TRBJ2-7; TRBD2 agrees at 10 bases. Germline CDR1 is LGHNA and CDR2 is YNFKEQ. J gave up 4 bases and V 0 bases, and 6 bases lay outside the gene matches. CDR3 length: 16 amino acids. The CDR3 coding sequence is TGTGCCAGCAGCCAAGATAGGACTAGCGGACATTACGAGCAGTACTTC. Its protein product is CASSQDRTSGHYEQYF.

V and J are TRBV7-6 and TRBJ2-2, with a tentative D call TRBD2 (5 bases). Trimming shortened V by 2 bases and J by 2 bases, and 12 bases separated the two germline ends. The germline gives CDR1 SGHVS, CDR2 FNYEAQ. The CDR3 is 16 residues long. The CDR3 here is CASSLNTGINTGELFF. The CDR3 DNA follows: TGTGCCAGCAGCTTAAATACGGGGATAAACACCGGGGAGCTGTTTTTT.

CDR3 sequence (DNA): TGTGCCAGCAGTGAAGATGGGCAGGTAGTGGGTCAGCCCCAGCATTTT. This gives the protein CASSEDGQVVGQPQHF. This rearrangement joins TRBV2 to TRBJ1-5; D is unclear. Germline CDR1 is SNHLY and CDR2 is FYNNEI. Trimming stripped 1 base from V and 6 bases from J, with 16 bases between. This CDR3 has 16 amino acids.

The chain carries TRBV5-8 and TRBJ2-2; possibly TRBD2 for D (7 bases). Deletions cut 4 bases from V and 1 base from J, with 14 bases between. The germline gives CDR1 SGHTS, CDR2 YDEGEE. CDR3 size: 16 residues. CDR3 in DNA: TGTGCCAGCAGCCCGACAGGCGGGGGGAACACCGGGGAGCTGTTTTTT. Encoded protein: CASSPTGGGNTGELFF.

The gene calls are TRBV7-2 and TRBJ2-3; TRBD2 matches 8 bases. The germline gives CDR1 SGHTA, CDR2 FQGNSA. CDR3 size: 15 residues. V shed 1 base, J shed 6 bases, and the junction held 6 bases outside the gene matches. CDR3 coding DNA: TGTGCCAGCAGCTTAGATGTCGGGGGGGGTGATACGCAGTATTTT. Translation gives CASSLDVGGGDTQYF.